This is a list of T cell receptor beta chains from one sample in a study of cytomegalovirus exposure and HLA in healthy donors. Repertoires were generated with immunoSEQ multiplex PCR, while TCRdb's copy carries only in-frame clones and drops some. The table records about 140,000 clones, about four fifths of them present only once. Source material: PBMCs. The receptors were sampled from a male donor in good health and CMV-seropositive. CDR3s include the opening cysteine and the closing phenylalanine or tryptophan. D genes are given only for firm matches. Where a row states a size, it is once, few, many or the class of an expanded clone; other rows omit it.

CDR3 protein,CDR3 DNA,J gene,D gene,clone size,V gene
CASSRSGTGGYEQYF,TGTGCCAGCAGCCGCAGCGGGACAGGGGGATACGAGCAGTACTTC,TRBJ2-7,TRBD1,NA,TRBV7-3
CASGTDAGNTIYF,TGTGCCAGCGGGACAGACGCTGGAAACACCATATATTTT,TRBJ1-3,TRBD1,NA,TRBV28
CASSKVLRVGQPQHF,TGTGCCAGCAGCAAAGTATTGAGGGTAGGTCAGCCCCAGCATTTT,TRBJ1-5,NA,NA,TRBV21-1
CASSIQDTRDTEAFF,TGTGCCAGCAGCATACAAGACACGAGGGACACTGAAGCTTTCTTT,TRBJ1-1,NA,NA,TRBV21-1
CASSLDSSSYNEQFF,TGTGCCAGCAGCTTGGACAGTAGCTCCTACAATGAGCAGTTCTTC,TRBJ2-1,NA,NA,TRBV5-4
CAISDGATNTEAFF,TGTGCCATCAGTGATGGGGCTACGAACACTGAAGCTTTCTTT,TRBJ1-1,NA,few,TRBV10-3
CASIPTDKGPPLNTGELFF,TGCGCCAGCATCCCGACTGACAAGGGGCCCCCATTAAACACCGGGGAGCTGTTTTTT,TRBJ2-2,NA,once,TRBV10-1
CASSSSAGGETQYF,TGCGCCAGCAGCTCCTCGGCGGGGGGAGAGACCCAGTACTTC,TRBJ2-5,TRBD2,NA,TRBV5-1
CSVDRAEAFF,TGCAGCGTGGACAGGGCTGAAGCTTTCTTT,TRBJ1-1,TRBD1,NA,TRBV20-1
CASSFVQGRGYTF,TGTGCCAGCAGTTTTGTTCAGGGTCGCGGCTACACCTTC,TRBJ1-2,NA,few,TRBV27
CATGSHTNTGELFF,TGTGCCACCGGGAGTCATACGAACACCGGGGAGCTGTTTTTT,TRBJ2-2,NA,NA,TRBV6-6
CSSSKDRGIGYTF,TGTTCCAGCAGCAAGGACAGGGGAATAGGCTACACCTTC,TRBJ1-2,TRBD1,few,TRBV7-9
CASSPRTDSQETQYF,TGTGCCAGCTCACCCCGGACAGATAGCCAAGAGACCCAGTACTTC,TRBJ2-5,NA,NA,TRBV18
CVSSLSGGANTEAFF,TGTGTCAGCAGCTTGTCCGGTGGGGCGAACACTGAAGCTTTCTTT,TRBJ1-1,NA,NA,TRBV5-6
CAWRGQRYQETQYF,TGTGCCTGGAGAGGACAGCGATACCAAGAGACCCAGTACTTC,TRBJ2-5,NA,NA,TRBV30
CSVAGTDGRQPQHF,TGCAGCGTAGCCGGGACGGATGGGAGGCAGCCCCAGCATTTT,TRBJ1-5,NA,NA,TRBV29-1